This T cell receptor (beta chain) was captured by sequencing in a study of blood T cell repertoires in COVID-19. Study information: The cDNA or gDNA used as material had been derived from T cells, B-cell-depleted T cells, or PBMCs.

This table comes from immunoSEQ multiplex PCR, and its TCRdb copy is limited to in-frame clones, with some not included. The data show approximately 130,000 clones, approximately 84% seen once. The V gene's germline CDR1 is SGHAT and CDR2 FQNNGV. J gave up 0 bases and V 1 base, and 8 bases lay outside the gene matches. This CDR3 is built from 18 residues. Specimen: peripheral blood. The rearrangement links TRBV11-2 to TRBJ2-4; 8 bases fit TRBD2. The sequence derives from a woman aged 45-65 years who had recovered from COVID-19. CDR3 residues: CASSLGGSGGLAKNIQYF. The CDR3 DNA sequence: TGTGCCAGCAGCTTAGGAGGGAGCGGGGGCCTAGCCAAAAACATTCAGTACTTC.